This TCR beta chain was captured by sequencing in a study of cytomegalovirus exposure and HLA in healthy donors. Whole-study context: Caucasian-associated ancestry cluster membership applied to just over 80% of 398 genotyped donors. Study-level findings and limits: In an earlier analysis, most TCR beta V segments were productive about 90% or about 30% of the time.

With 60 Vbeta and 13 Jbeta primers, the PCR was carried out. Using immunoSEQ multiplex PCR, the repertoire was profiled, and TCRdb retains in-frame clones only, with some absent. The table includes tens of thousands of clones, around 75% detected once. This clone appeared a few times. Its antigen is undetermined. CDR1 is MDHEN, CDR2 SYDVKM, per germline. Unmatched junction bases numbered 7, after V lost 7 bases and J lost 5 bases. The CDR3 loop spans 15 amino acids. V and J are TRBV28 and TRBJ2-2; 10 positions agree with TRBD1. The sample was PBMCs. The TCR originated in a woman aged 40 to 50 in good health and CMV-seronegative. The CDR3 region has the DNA TGTGCCAGCACCGTCGACAGGGGGCGGACCGGGGAGCTGTTTTTT. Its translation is CASTVDRGRTGELFF.